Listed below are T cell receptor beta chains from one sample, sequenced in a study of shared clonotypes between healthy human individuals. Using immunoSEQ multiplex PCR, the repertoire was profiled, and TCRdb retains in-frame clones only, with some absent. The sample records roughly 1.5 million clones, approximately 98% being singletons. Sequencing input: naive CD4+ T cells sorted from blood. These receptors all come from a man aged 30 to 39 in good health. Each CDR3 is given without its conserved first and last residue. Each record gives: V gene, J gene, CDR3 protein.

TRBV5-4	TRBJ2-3	ASSLVAGQEVN
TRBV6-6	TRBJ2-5	ASSPDWYQETQY
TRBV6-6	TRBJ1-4	ASNPSSEKLF
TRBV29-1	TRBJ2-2	SVMNTGELF
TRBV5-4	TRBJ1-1	ASSAGTGVGTEAF
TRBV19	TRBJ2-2	ATNSGGSRTGELF
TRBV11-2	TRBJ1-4	ASSPWAGEKLF
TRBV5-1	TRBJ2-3	ASSRGQADSTDTQY
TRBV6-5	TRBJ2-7	ASSYGRSGSYEQY
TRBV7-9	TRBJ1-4	ASSLTRGRKSGEKLF
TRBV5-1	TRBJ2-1	ASSPTSPVGLAGVWYNEQF
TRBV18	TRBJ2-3	ASLSAGLAGGTTDTQY
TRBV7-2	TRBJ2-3	ASSLVGTGSTDTQY
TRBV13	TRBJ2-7	ASSPDAGGAREQY
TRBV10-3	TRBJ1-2	AIRDRTYT
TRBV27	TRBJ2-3	ASRKRLAGFTDTQY
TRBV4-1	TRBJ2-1	ASTTLAGEPEQF
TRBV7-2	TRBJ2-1	ASSPKPGDNEQF
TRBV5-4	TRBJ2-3	ASSPRVQGAGDTQY
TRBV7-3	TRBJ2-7	ASSLTPQTGFRGEQY
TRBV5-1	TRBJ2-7	ASSNGQLSHEQY
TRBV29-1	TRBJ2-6	SVLGTPGANVLT
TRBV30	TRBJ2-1	AWSSGTRGSEQF
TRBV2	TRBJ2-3	ARPASTQY
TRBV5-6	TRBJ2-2	ASSLDGQGLNTGELF
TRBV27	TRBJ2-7	ASSFLTSGRPYEQY
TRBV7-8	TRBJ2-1	ASSLALAGAASEQF
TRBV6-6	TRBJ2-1	ASSWGSYNEQF
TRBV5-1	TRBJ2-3	ASSLRVQPTDTQY
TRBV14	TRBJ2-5	ASSQDFRTGELMETQY
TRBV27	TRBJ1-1	ASSPTAGSTEAF
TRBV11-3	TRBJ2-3	ASSPGGLAGDTQY
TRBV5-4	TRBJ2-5	ASTGGMQETQY
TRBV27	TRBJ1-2	ASSSEGRDGYGYT
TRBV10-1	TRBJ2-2	ASRERRTGELF
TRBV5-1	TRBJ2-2	ASNNGQATGELF
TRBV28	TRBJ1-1	ASSKPGNTEAF
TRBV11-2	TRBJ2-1	ASSSVPKTSSYNEQF
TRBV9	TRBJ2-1	ASSVVESSYNEQF
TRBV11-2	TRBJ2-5	ASSSGRNQETQY
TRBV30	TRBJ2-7	AWTLAGVPPYEQY
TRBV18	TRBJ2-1	ASSPLGGTSYNEQF